Shown below are 11 T cell receptor beta chains from a single sample sequenced in a study of CD8+ T cells in alopecia areata. The sequencing template was cDNA reverse transcribed from extracted RNA. Generated by immunoSEQ multiplex PCR, the TCRdb table keeps only in-frame clones and is missing some. The table lists 130,000 to 150,000 clones, around 47% of them singletons. Sequenced sample: CD4+ T cells sorted from blood. The receptors stem from a human donor with alopecia areata.

Only one count was recorded for this clone. The rearrangement uses TRBV4-1 and TRBJ2-5, with 8 bases fitting TRBD1. V shed 3 bases, J shed 5 bases, and the junction held 20 bases outside the gene matches. This CDR3 is built from 19 residues. Germline assignment: CDR1 MGHRA and CDR2 YSYEKL. The CDR3 sequence is CASSHFGQGAASSWETQYF. DNA of the CDR3: TGCGCCAGCAGCCATTTCGGGCAGGGGGCTGCGTCCAGCTGGGAGACCCAGTACTTC.

The sample holds a few counts of this clone. This chain links TRBV6-5 with TRBJ1-2, with 7 nucleotides matching TRBD1. V shed 2 bases and J 8 bases; nucleotides not matched to a gene: 8. CDR1 is MNHEY, CDR2 SVGAGI, per germline. The length of the CDR3 is 14 residues. Written as DNA, the CDR3 is TGTGCCAGCAGTTACCAACAGGGGTTGGCCGGCTACACCTTC. This codes for CASSYQQGLAGYTF.

The chain is built from TRBV4-1 and TRBJ2-7, with 7 bases fitting TRBD1. V lost 1 base to trimming and J lost 3 bases; unmatched junction nucleotides: 6. Germline V lookup: CDR1 MGHRA, CDR2 YSYEKL. CDR3 length: 15 residues. CDR3 sequence reads: CASSQADRDGYEQYF. The CDR3 DNA follows: TGCGCCAGCAGCCAAGCCGACAGGGACGGCTACGAGCAGTACTTC.

This clone came up a few times. The chain joins TRBV29-1 to TRBJ1-5, with D perhaps TRBD1 (5 bases). Trimming cost V 3 bases and J 7 bases, with 13 bases left between them. The germline V gene has CDR1 SQVTM and CDR2 ANQGSEA. The CDR3 sequence is 13 residues long. CDR3 residues: CSVEWGFRQPQHF. DNA for the CDR3: TGCAGCGTTGAGTGGGGGTTTAGGCAGCCCCAGCATTTT.

The genes are TRBV29-1 and TRBJ1-2, with a weak D call TRBD1 (5 bases). The CDR3 extends over 12 amino acids. Germline CDR1 SQVTM, CDR2 ANQGSEA. V lost 3 bases and J 3 bases, leaving 8 bases between the germline ends. The CDR3 sequence: CSVDREDYGYTF. The CDR3 nucleotides read TGCAGCGTTGACAGGGAGGACTATGGCTACACCTTC.

This chain links TRBV9 with TRBJ2-5; D tentatively fits TRBD1 or TRBD2 (5 bases each). Deletions cut 3 bases from V and 2 bases from J, with 17 bases between. The germline gives CDR1 SGDLS, CDR2 YYNGEE. The CDR3 length is 16 residues. CDR3 sequence: CASSANIGTSQETQYF. For the CDR3, the DNA is TGTGCCAGCAGCGCTAACATCGGGACGTCACAAGAGACCCAGTACTTC.

The J gene is TRBJ2-2, the V gene TRBV5-1, with D unclear. The CDR3 is made up of 13 amino acids. Germline-derived CDR1 and CDR2 are SGHRS and YFSETQ. V was trimmed by 2 bases and J by 0 bases, leaving 2 bases between them. CDR3 region: CASSLTNTGELFF. The CDR3 region has the DNA TGCGCCAGCAGCTTAACGAACACCGGGGAGCTGTTTTTT.

This clone was detected a few times. The chain employs TRBV6-5 and TRBJ1-1; a possible D gene is TRBD1 (6 bases). The germline V gene has CDR1 MNHEY and CDR2 SVGAGI. The CDR3 spans 16 residues. Trimming removed 3 bases from V and 4 bases from J, with 18 bases in between. CDR3 nucleotides: TGTGCCAGCAGTTATACGACAGGTTCGTGGAGCACTGAAGCTTTCTTT. It specifies CASSYTTGSWSTEAFF.

To note about this clone: Relative to the germline gene, one junction end is altered; a read error may explain this. The chain links TRBV5-1 to TRBJ2-3; 10 nucleotides match TRBD2. The CDR3 is made up of 16 amino acids. Germline V lookup: CDR1 SGHRS, CDR2 YFSETQ. Here the CDR3 reads CASGFLAGVETDTQYF. The CDR3 DNA reads as TGCGCCAGCGGCTTTCTAGCGGGAGTGGAGACAGATACGCAGTATTTT.

This chain connects TRBV4-2 to TRBJ2-6; weak D call: TRBD1 (6 bases). Germline V gene data show CDR1 as LGHNA and CDR2 as YNFKEQ. V lost 4 bases, J lost 0 bases, and 19 bases lay in between. The length of the CDR3 is 19 residues. This CDR3 is CASSPLSGTRLSGANVLTF. CDR3 in DNA: TGTGCCAGCAGCCCTCTATCCGGGACACGCCTCTCTGGGGCCAACGTCCTGACTTTC.

CDR3 loop: CAWSHDLSGANVLTF. Written as DNA, the CDR3 is TGTGCCTGGAGTCATGACCTCTCTGGGGCCAACGTCCTGACTTTC. The chain links TRBV30 to TRBJ2-6, with no clear D. CDR1 and CDR2 (germline): GTSNPN, SVGIG (reference sequence). Trimming shortened V by 2 bases and J by 0 bases, and 8 bases separated the two germline ends. There are 15 residues in the CDR3.